The 11 T cell receptor beta chains below all came from one sample that was sequenced in a study of T cells in Graves' hyperthyroidism and ophthalmopathy. It was RNA transcripts that yielded the amplified TCR beta CDR3 regions. The study used the HTBI primer set for a first-round RT-PCR of the TCR CDR3. TCRdb re-called the multiplex PCR reads with MiXCR, one entry per CDR3 protein. This sample has under 700,000 distinct CDR3 sequences, with 40% to 55% found just once. Specimen: peripheral blood or thyroid tissue (not recorded which). Receptors originate from a woman between 18 and 29 years old with Graves' hyperthyroidism.

This clonotype was seen a handful of times. A much larger clone sits a single nucleotide away, making a read error possible. This CDR3 is CASSEFGNQETQYF. CDR3 nucleotide sequence: TGTGCCAGCAGTGAATTTGGGAACCAAGAGACCCAGTACTTC. The chain carries TRBV6-1 and TRBJ2-5; unclear D gene. V lost 2 bases and J lost 0, with 7 bases in between. Germline CDR1 reads MNHNS; CDR2 reads SASEGT. The CDR3 has 14 residues.

This clonotype has at least ten counts. CDR3 amino acids: CAISDGLRTTEAFF. The CDR3 coding sequence is TGTGCCATCAGTGACGGGTTACGGACCACTGAAGCTTTCTTT. This sequence joins TRBV10-3 and TRBJ1-1; unclear D gene. Germline V CDR1 and CDR2: ENHRY, SYGVKD. CDR3 length: 14 residues. V lost 3 bases to trimming and J lost 4 bases, with 12 bases between them.

This rearrangement joins TRBV11-2 to TRBJ1-4; a weak D match, TRBD1 (5 bases). Trimming took off 7 bases at V and 8 bases at J, with 23 bases between the two ends. Looked up from germline, CDR1 is SGHAT and CDR2 is FQNNGV. There are 16 residues in the CDR3. CDR3 region: CASTPVGRAEGEKLFF. In nucleotides, the CDR3 is TGTGCCAGCACCCCCGTCGGCAGGGCTGAAGGCGAAAAACTGTTTTTT.

This chain uses TRBV7-8 with TRBJ1-2; D unresolved. The germline gives CDR1 SGHVS, CDR2 FQNEAQ. CDR3 length: 15 amino acids. Trimming pared 5 bases from V and 1 base from J, leaving 14 bases between. The CDR3 nucleotides read TGTGCCAGCAGCCAAGCCAAAGGTTATAACTATGGCTACACCTTC. Protein product: CASSQAKGYNYGYTF.

The V call is TRBV7-9, the J call TRBJ1-1, with 7 bases fitting TRBD1. CDR1 SEHNR and CDR2 FQNEAQ come from the germline V gene (reference sequence). CDR3 length equals 13 residues. V lost 3 bases and J lost 7; bases outside the gene matches: 5. The CDR3: CASSLLTGDEAFF. The CDR3 nucleotides are TGTGCCAGCAGCTTGCTAACAGGGGATGAAGCTTTCTTT.

The genes are TRBV29-1 and TRBJ2-2; the match to TRBD2 covers 8 bases. The germline V gene has CDR1 SQVTM and CDR2 ANQGSEA. Losses at the gene ends were 6 bases for V and 0 bases for J; bases not matched to a gene: 6. The CDR3 has 15 amino acids. CDR3 bases: TGCAGCGTAGAATCCGGGAGGGCGAACACCGGGGAGCTGTTTTTT. This translates into CSVESGRANTGELFF.

This clonotype was observed many times. This sequence joins TRBV15 and TRBJ1-4; D is perhaps TRBD1 (5 bases). The CDR3 runs 14 residues. V was pared by 0 bases and J by 4 bases, with 6 bases between. Germline CDR1 and CDR2: LNHNV and YYDKDF (reference sequence). The CDR3 region has the DNA TGTGCCACCAGCAGAGACAGGGTTAATGAAAAACTGTTTTTT. Translation: CATSRDRVNEKLFF.

The sample holds many counts of this clonotype. This rearrangement joins TRBV29-1 to TRBJ2-5; 9 positions match TRBD1. The CDR3 is 13 amino acids. V shed 6 bases and J 1 base; nucleotides not matched to a gene: 3. Germline-derived CDR1 and CDR2 are SQVTM and ANQGSEA. This CDR3 reads CSVPDRGQETQYF. Here the CDR3 DNA reads TGCAGCGTACCGGACAGGGGCCAAGAGACCCAGTACTTC. Combining the CDR3 with reference TRBV29-1 and TRBJ2-5 gives the whole variable domain SAVISQKPSRDICQRGTSLTIQCQVDSQVTMMFWYRQQPGQSLTLIATANQGSEATYESGFVIDKFPISRPNLTFSTLTVSNMSPEDSSIYLCSVPDRGQETQYFGPGTRLLVL.

V is TRBV2 and J is TRBJ2-7; 9 bases line up with TRBD1. Germline CDR1 and CDR2: SNHLY and FYNNEI. This CDR3 spans 14 amino acids. V shed 6 bases and J 6 bases; nucleotides not matched to a gene: 9. CDR3 loop: CASRSRDRVSEQYF. CDR3 bases: TGTGCCAGCAGGAGCCGGGACAGGGTAAGCGAGCAGTACTTC.

Regarding this clonotype: A much larger clone lies one base from this, so it may be a read error. This chain connects TRBV29-1 to TRBJ1-2, with D uncertain. V shed 1 base and J shed 11 bases, with 14 bases lying between them. There are 12 residues in the CDR3. Germline CDR1 SQVTM, CDR2 ANQGSEA. The CDR3 here is CSVEGPGERYTF. CDR3 sequence (DNA): TGCAGCGTTGAAGGGCCCGGGGAAAGGTACACCTTC. Full variable domain (missing parts from reference TRBV29-1 and TRBJ1-2): SAVISQKPSRDICQRGTSLTIQCQVDSQVTMMFWYRQQPGQSLTLIATANQGSEATYESGFVIDKFPISRPNLTFSTLTVSNMSPEDSSIYLCSVEGPGERYTFGSGTRLTVV.

This clonotype showed up many times. One end of the junction fails to match germline, which may point to a read error. V is TRBV10-3 and J is TRBJ2-7; TRBD1 aligns across 7 bases. Looked up from germline, CDR1 is ENHRY and CDR2 is SYGVKD. This CDR3 is built from 12 residues. CDR3 loop: CASSATGNEQYF. The CDR3 nucleotides are TGTGCCAGCAGTGCGACAGGGAACGAGCAGTACTTC.